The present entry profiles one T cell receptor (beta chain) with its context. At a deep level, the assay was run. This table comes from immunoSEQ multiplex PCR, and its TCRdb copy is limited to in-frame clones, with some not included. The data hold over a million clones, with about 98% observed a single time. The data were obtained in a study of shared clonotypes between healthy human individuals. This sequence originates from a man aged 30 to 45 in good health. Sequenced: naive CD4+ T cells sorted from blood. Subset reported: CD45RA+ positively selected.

CDR3: CITRAGQGTETQYF. As DNA, the CDR3 is TGCATCACCCGGGCGGGACAGGGCACGGAGACCCAGTACTTC. The chain joins TRBV29-1 to TRBJ2-5; 9 positions agree with TRBD1. The CDR3 is made up of 14 amino acids. Per germline, CDR1 SQVTM and CDR2 ANQGSEA.